This T cell receptor (beta chain) was identified during a study of post-analysis software for immune sequencing data. Points from the study as a whole: With TRBV5-6, TRBV5-1 and TRBV20-1 included, about five TRBV segments were more frequent in patients than in controls.

V dropped 4 bases and J dropped 6; count of bases not matched to a gene: 8. The CDR3 is 15 residues long. The V gene's germline CDR1 is MDHEN and CDR2 SYDVKM. Unique molecular identifiers tagged the TCR beta cDNA libraries. From the PCR reads, TCRdb called clonotypes with MiXCR, one entry per CDR3 protein. This table holds about 400,000 distinct CDR3 sequences, 30% to 45% found once. Details on this clonotype: What it recognizes is unknown.

This sequence was found in a girl between 10 and 17 years old with multiple sclerosis. The chain uses TRBV28 and TRBJ1-2; TRBD1 matches 10 bases. The specimen was blood. The CDR3 sequence is CASSSAGTGEDGYTF. Here the CDR3 DNA reads TGTGCCAGCAGTTCGGCCGGGACAGGGGAAGATGGCTACACCTTC.